Below, one TCR beta chain is given with its context. This record belongs to a study of regulatory T cells in long-lasting Graves disease. Arm-PCR of CDR3 regions and iRepertoire HTBI primers were used to build TCR beta libraries. TCRdb redid the calling of the multiplex PCR reads with MiXCR, one entry per CDR3 protein. Among 350,000 to 550,000 distinct CDR3 sequences, 13% to 15% were seen once, and the ten largest hold approximately 15%. Germline V gene lookup returns CDR1 MNHEY and CDR2 SVGAGI. V was clipped by 4 bases and J by 3 bases, with 13 bases between them. CDR3 length: 15 residues. The sample's time point: newly diagnosed GD, antithyroid drugs for less than 3 months. The TCR library was made from RNA that had been extracted from PBMCs in TRIzol. In addition, the sample was reused for a study of T cells in Graves' hyperthyroidism and ophthalmopathy. That work states: Researchers found most expanded thyroid clonotypes above 0.001 in blood as well.

The rearrangement links TRBV6-5 to TRBJ1-5; D might be TRBD1 (6 bases). The clonotype comes from a woman aged 45 to 65 with Graves disease. The sample was peripheral blood mononuclear cells (PBMCs), taken at new diagnosis, from a patient treated with antithyroid drugs. The CDR3 sequence: CASSSNRATNQPQHF. Here the CDR3 DNA reads TGTGCCAGCAGTTCCAACAGGGCGACCAATCAGCCCCAGCATTTT.